A selection of T cell receptor beta chains follows, all from one sample in a study of T cell changes during pregnancy in multiple sclerosis. Profiling relied on immunoSEQ multiplex PCR, and the TCRdb table lists in-frame clones only, not all of them. The sample shows 57,000 or so clones, 88% of them seen only once. Sequencing used peripheral blood, obtained in the first trimester of pregnancy. Receptors originate from a female donor with multiple sclerosis, enrolled in a pregnancy study. CDR3s include the opening cysteine and the closing phenylalanine or tryptophan. D genes are given only for firm matches. Only part of the rows carry a size: once, few, many, or a class if the clone is expanded.

d_gene | j_gene | abundance | len | v_gene | CDR3aa | CDR3nt
TRBD1 | TRBJ2-1 | . | 16 | TRBV30 | CAWSATGTAKAWEQFF | TGTGCCTGGAGTGCCACCGGGACAGCTAAGGCGTGGGAGCAGTTCTTC
. | TRBJ1-1 | . | 15 | TRBV30 | CAWSGGGTRNTEAFF | TGTGCCTGGAGTGGGGGGGGAACAAGAAACACTGAAGCTTTCTTT
. | TRBJ2-3 | . | 14 | TRBV7-9 | CASSLESWRDTQYF | TGTGCCAGCAGCTTAGAATCATGGCGGGATACGCAGTATTTT
TRBD2 | TRBJ2-1 | . | 17 | TRBV6-4 | CASSDNLAEGSYNEQFF | TGTGCCAGCAGTGACAATCTAGCGGAGGGCTCCTACAATGAGCAGTTCTTC
. | TRBJ2-7 | . | 15 | TRBV18 | CASSPKSAGEYEQYF | TGTGCCAGCTCACCCAAAAGCGCAGGGGAATACGAGCAGTACTTC
. | TRBJ2-1 | . | 13 | TRBV30 | CAWQVVGGNEQFF | TGTGCCTGGCAAGTCGTGGGGGGCAATGAGCAGTTCTTC
. | TRBJ1-4 | once | 14 | TRBV5-1 | CASSTGSGNEKLFF | TGCGCCAGCAGCACAGGGTCCGGGAATGAAAAACTGTTTTTT
TRBD2 | TRBJ2-5 | once | 14 | TRBV10-1 | CASSALASGETQYF | TGCGCCAGCAGTGCGTTGGCTAGCGGAGAGACCCAGTACTTC
TRBD1 | TRBJ2-6 | . | 19 | TRBV7-9 | CASSSTGTGLLAGANVLTF | TGTGCCAGCAGCTCGACCGGGACAGGGTTACTGGCTGGGGCCAACGTCCTGACTTTC
TRBD1 | TRBJ2-7 | . | 18 | TRBV10-3 | CAIRESGTGGLRNYEQYF | TGTGCCATCAGAGAATCCGGGACAGGGGGCCTCCGAAACTACGAGCAGTACTTC
. | TRBJ1-2 | few | 13 | TRBV28 | CASSSPTENGYTF | TGTGCCAGCAGTTCCCCCACAGAGAATGGCTACACCTTC
. | TRBJ2-3 | . | 15 | TRBV5-4 | CASSLGFGDTDTQYF | TGTGCCAGCAGCTTAGGGTTCGGGGACACAGATACGCAGTATTTT
TRBD2 | TRBJ2-1 | . | 18 | TRBV10-3 | CAIGLAGVLGGVYNEQFF | TGTGCCATCGGACTAGCGGGAGTTTTGGGGGGTGTCTACAATGAGCAGTTCTTC
. | TRBJ1-2 | . | 15 | TRBV4-3 | CASSQARQSIYGYTF | TGCGCCAGCAGCCAAGCCAGACAGAGCATCTATGGCTACACCTTC
. | TRBJ2-2 | . | 17 | TRBV7-9 | CASSGPGGIVVTGELFF | TGTGCCAGCAGCGGACCTGGGGGGATAGTGGTCACCGGGGAGCTGTTTTTT
. | TRBJ1-4 | . | 14 | TRBV2 | CASSLSGGGEKLFF | TGTGCCAGCAGTCTCTCGGGGGGTGGTGAAAAACTGTTTTTT
TRBD1 | TRBJ1-5 | . | 16 | TRBV30 | CAWSVKDRGGNQPQHF | TGTGCCTGGAGTGTAAAGGACAGGGGTGGCAATCAGCCCCAGCATTTT
. | TRBJ2-3 | . | 17 | TRBV28 | CASSLGYSGDFLGTQYF | TGTGCCAGCAGTTTAGGTTACTCCGGGGACTTTCTGGGTACGCAGTATTTT
TRBD1 | TRBJ2-1 | . | 16 | TRBV6-4 | CASSDSGTGDYNEQFF | TGTGCCAGCAGTGACTCAGGGACAGGGGACTACAATGAGCAGTTCTTC
TRBD2 | TRBJ2-1 | . | 16 | TRBV4-2 | CASSQDRAGGGNEQFF | TGTGCCAGCAGCCAAGATCGCGCGGGAGGGGGCAATGAGCAGTTCTTC
. | TRBJ1-2 | . | 14 | TRBV6-5 | CASSYRTGGYGYTF | TGTGCCAGCAGCTATCGTACGGGAGGCTATGGCTACACCTTC
. | TRBJ1-1 | once | 14 | TRBV2 | CARQAGAANTEAFF | TGTGCCAGGCAGGCGGGGGCGGCGAACACTGAAGCTTTCTTT
. | TRBJ2-3 | . | 13 | TRBV10-3 | CAISGDSTDTQYF | TGTGCCATATCAGGGGACAGCACAGATACGCAGTATTTT
TRBD2 | TRBJ2-7 | . | 17 | TRBV19 | CASSIDRGGSPLDEQYF | TGTGCCAGTAGTATAGATAGGGGAGGGTCCCCCCTGGACGAGCAGTACTTC
. | TRBJ2-5 | . | 13 | TRBV2 | CASSRGSQETQYF | TGTGCCAGCAGTAGGGGCAGCCAAGAGACCCAGTACTTC
. | TRBJ1-5 | . | 15 | TRBV6-4 | CASSDSPGSNQPQHF | TGTGCCAGCAGTGACTCTCCGGGGTCCAATCAGCCCCAGCATTTT
. | TRBJ1-1 | . | 15 | TRBV29-1 | CSVRGDGTLNTEAFF | TGCAGCGTTCGCGGAGACGGGACTCTGAACACTGAAGCTTTCTTT
TRBD1 | TRBJ1-2 | . | 13 | TRBV2 | CASIIGTGYGYTF | TGTGCCAGCATTATAGGGACAGGGTATGGCTACACCTTC
. | TRBJ1-1 | . | 16 | TRBV9 | CASSVDGGRRGTEAFF | TGTGCCAGCAGCGTAGATGGAGGCCGGCGGGGTACTGAAGCTTTCTTT
. | TRBJ2-3 | few | 13 | TRBV7-2 | CASSLRQTDTQYF | TGTGCCAGCAGCTTACGACAGACAGATACGCAGTATTTT
TRBD2 | TRBJ2-3 | . | 17 | TRBV7-8 | CASSPGTSGRNTDTQYF | TGTGCCAGCAGCCCGGGGACTAGCGGGAGGAACACAGATACGCAGTATTTT
. | TRBJ1-1 | . | 16 | TRBV5-6 | CASSLVPTGLNTEAFF | TGTGCCAGCAGCTTGGTTCCAACAGGGTTAAACACTGAAGCTTTCTTT
. | TRBJ2-7 | . | 10 | TRBV6-5 | CASTHYEQYF | TGTGCCAGCACACACTACGAGCAGTACTTC